This T cell receptor (beta chain) was observed in a study of a mutant IDH1 vaccine in newly diagnosed glioma. Study-level background: In weeks 1, 3, 5, 7, 11, 15, 19 and 23, patients were vaccinated.

Study outcomes and limitations: Vaccination induced immune responses in around 93% of patients.

Time point here: week 23, last vaccination. Vaccination used 300 ug of mutant IDH1 20-mer peptide per dose, with topical imiquimod. The donors had new WHO grade 3 or 4 astrocytomas; these were IDH1-mutant and ATRX-lost. The assay was immunoSEQ multiplex PCR, and TCRdb's table has in-frame clones only and misses some. In the table there are about 64,000 clones, more than 75% of which are singletons. The CDR3 spans 14 residues. Germline V CDR1 and CDR2: MNHEY, SMNVEV (reference sequence). Trimming shortened V by 2 bases and J by 0 bases, and 8 bases separated the two germline ends. Comment on this clone: As yet, its antigen is unknown.

The clonotype originates from a man aged 30 to 45 with glioma. The genes are TRBV27 and TRBJ2-7; D call uncertain. The source was PBMCs, collected from a glioma patient whose treatment included an IDH1 peptide vaccine. The CDR3 DNA reads as TGTGCCAGCAGTTTAAGCCAGTCCTCCTACGAGCAGTACTTC. Protein product: CASSLSQSSYEQYF.